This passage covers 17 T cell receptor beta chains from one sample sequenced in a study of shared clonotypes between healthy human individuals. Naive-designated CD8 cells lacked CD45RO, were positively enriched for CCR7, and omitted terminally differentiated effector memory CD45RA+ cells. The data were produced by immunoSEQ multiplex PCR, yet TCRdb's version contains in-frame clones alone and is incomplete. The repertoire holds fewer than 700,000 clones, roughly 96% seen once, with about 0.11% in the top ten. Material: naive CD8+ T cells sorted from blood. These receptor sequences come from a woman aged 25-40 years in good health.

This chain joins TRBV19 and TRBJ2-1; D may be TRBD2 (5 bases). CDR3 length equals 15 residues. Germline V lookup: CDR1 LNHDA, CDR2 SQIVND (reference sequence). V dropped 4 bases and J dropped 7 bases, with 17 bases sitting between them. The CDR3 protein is CASSTTRTLPNEQFF. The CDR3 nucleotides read TGTGCCAGTAGTACCACCCGGACTCTACCAAATGAGCAGTTCTTC.

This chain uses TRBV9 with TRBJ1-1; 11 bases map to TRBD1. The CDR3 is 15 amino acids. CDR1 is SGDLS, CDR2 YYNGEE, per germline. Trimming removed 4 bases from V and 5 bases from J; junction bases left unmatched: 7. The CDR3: CASSLGQGAGTEAFF. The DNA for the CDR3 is TGTGCCAGCAGCCTCGGACAGGGGGCCGGTACTGAAGCTTTCTTT.

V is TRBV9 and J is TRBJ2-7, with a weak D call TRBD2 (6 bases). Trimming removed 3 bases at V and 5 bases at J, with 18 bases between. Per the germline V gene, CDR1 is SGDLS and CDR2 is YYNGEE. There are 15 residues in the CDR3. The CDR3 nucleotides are TGTGCCAGCAGCGCAGGCGGGGAGTCCATCCACGAGCAGTACTTC. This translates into CASSAGGESIHEQYF.

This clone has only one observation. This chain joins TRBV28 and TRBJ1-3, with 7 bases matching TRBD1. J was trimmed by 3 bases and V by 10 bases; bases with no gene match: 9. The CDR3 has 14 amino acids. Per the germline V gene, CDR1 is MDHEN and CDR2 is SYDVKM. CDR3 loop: CAITGQQLGNTIYF. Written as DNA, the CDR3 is TGTGCCATCACGGGACAGCAGCTTGGAAACACCATATATTTT.

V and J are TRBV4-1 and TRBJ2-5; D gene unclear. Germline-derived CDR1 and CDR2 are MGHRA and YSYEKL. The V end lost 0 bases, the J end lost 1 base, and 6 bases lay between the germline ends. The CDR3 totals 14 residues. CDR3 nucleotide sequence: TGCGCCAGCAGCCAAGACCCCTTCCAAGAGACCCAGTACTTC. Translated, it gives CASSQDPFQETQYF.

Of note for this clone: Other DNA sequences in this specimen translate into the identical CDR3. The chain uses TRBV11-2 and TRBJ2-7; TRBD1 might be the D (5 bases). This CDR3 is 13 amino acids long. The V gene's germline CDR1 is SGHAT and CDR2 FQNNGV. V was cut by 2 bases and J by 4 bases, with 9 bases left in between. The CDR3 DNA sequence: TGTGCCAGCAGCTTAACAGGCGATTACGAGCAGTACTTC. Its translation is CASSLTGDYEQYF.

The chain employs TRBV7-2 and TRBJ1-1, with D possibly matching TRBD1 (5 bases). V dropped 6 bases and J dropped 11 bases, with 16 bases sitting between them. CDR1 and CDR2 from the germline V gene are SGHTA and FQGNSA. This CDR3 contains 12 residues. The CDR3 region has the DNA TGTGCCAGCAGACGGGACCGGCTTGAGGCTTTCTTT. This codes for CASRRDRLEAFF.

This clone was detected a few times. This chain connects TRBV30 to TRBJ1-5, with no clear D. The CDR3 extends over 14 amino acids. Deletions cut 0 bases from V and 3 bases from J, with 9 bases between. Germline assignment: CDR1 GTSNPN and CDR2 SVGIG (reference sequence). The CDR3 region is CAWSVGWDNQPQHF. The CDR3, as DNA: TGTGCCTGGAGTGTAGGATGGGACAATCAGCCCCAGCATTTT.

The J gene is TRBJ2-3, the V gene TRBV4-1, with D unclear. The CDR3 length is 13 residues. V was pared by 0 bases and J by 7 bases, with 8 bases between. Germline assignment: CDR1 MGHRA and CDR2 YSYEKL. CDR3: CASSQEGSYTQYF. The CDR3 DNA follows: TGCGCCAGCAGCCAAGAGGGATCGTATACGCAGTATTTT.

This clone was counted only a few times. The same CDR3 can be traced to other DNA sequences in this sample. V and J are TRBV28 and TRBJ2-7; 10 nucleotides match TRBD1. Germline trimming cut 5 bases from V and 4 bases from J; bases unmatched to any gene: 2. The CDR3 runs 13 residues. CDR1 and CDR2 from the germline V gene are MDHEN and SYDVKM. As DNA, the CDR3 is TGTGCCAGCAGTCTGGACAGGGGGTACGAGCAGTACTTC. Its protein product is CASSLDRGYEQYF.

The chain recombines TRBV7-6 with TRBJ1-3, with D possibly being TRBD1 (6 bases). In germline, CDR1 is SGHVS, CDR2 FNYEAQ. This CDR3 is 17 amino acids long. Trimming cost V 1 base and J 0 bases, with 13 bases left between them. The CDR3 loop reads CASSLGLTGRSGNTIYF. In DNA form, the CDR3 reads TGTGCCAGCAGCTTAGGATTGACAGGACGCTCTGGAAACACCATATATTTT.

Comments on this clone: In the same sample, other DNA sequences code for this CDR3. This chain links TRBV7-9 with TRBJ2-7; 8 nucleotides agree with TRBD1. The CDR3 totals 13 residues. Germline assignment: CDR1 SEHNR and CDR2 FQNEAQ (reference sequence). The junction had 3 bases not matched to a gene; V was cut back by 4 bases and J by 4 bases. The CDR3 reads CASSSGGPYEQYF. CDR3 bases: TGTGCCAGCAGCTCAGGGGGCCCGTACGAGCAGTACTTC. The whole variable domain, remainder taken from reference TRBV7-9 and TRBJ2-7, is DTGVSQNPRHKITKRGQNVTFRCDPISEHNRLYWYRQTLGQGPEFLTYFQNEAQLEKSRLLSDRFSAERPKGSFSTLEIQRTEQGDSAMYLCASSSGGPYEQYFGPGTRLTVT.

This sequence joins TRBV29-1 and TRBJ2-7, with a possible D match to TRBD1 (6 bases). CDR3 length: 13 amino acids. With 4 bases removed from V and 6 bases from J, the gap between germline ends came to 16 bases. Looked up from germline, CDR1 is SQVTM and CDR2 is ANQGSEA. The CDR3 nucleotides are TGCAGCGTTGTCCCGGACAGCCGTGCCGAGCAGTACTTC. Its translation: CSVVPDSRAEQYF.

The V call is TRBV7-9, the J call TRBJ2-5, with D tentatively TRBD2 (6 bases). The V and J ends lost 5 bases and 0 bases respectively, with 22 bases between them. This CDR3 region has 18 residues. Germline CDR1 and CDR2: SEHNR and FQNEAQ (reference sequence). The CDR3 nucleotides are TGTGCCAGCAGCCCACCCCCCACTGGCCGGGACTACCAAGAGACCCAGTACTTC. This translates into CASSPPPTGRDYQETQYF.

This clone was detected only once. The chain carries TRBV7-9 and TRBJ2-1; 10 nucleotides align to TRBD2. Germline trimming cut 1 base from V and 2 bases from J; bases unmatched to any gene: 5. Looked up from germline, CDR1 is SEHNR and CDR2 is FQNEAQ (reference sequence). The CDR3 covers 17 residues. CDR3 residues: CASSLGLAGFTYNEQFF. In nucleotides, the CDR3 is TGTGCCAGCAGCTTAGGACTAGCGGGCTTTACCTACAATGAGCAGTTCTTC. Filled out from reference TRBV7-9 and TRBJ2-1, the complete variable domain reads DTGVSQNPRHKITKRGQNVTFRCDPISEHNRLYWYRQTLGQGPEFLTYFQNEAQLEKSRLLSDRFSAERPKGSFSTLEIQRTEQGDSAMYLCASSLGLAGFTYNEQFFGPGTRLTVL.

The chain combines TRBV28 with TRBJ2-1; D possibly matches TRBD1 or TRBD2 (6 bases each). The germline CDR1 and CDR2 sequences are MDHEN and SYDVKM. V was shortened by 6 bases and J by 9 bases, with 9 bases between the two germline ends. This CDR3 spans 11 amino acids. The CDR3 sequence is CASREGGEQFF. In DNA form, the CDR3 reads TGTGCCAGCAGGGAGGGGGGTGAGCAGTTCTTC.

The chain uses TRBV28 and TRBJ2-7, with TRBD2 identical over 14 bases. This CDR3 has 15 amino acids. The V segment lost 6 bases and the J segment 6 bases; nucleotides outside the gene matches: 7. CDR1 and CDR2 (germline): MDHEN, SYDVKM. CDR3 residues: CASRLDGLAGGEQYF. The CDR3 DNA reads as TGTGCCAGCAGACTGGACGGACTAGCGGGAGGCGAGCAGTACTTC.